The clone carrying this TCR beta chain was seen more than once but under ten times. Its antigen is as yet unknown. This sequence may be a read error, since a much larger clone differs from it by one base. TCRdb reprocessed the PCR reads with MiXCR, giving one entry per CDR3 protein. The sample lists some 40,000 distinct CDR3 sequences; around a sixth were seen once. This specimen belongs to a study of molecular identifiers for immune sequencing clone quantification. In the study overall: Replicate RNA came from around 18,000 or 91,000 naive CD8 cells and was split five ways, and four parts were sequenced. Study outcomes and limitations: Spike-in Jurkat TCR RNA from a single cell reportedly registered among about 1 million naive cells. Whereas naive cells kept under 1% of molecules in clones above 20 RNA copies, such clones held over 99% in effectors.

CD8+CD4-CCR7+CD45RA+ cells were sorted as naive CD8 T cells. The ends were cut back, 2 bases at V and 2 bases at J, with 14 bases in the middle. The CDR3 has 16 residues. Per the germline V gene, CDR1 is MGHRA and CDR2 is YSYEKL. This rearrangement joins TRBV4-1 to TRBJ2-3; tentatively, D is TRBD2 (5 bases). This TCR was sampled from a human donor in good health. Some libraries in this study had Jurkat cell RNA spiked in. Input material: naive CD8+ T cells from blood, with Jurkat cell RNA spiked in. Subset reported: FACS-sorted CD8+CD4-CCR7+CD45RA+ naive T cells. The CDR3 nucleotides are TGCGCCAGCAGCCAATCTGCAGGAGGCGACACAGATACGCAGTATTTT. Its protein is CASSQSAGGDTDTQYF.